This TCR beta chain came from a study of blood T cells in healthy people across ages. Germline V gene sequence: CDR1 SGHTA, CDR2 FQGNSA. The V and J ends lost 4 bases and 1 base respectively, with 16 bases between them. The length of the CDR3 is 16 residues. Overall study results and limits: Changes in expanded clonotypes were possibly confounded, as the CMV status of donors was unknown.

The second PCR ran about 6 to 12 cycles with a sample-barcoded 5' primer and J-beta primers. From the 5' RACE reads, TCRdb called clonotypes with MiXCR, one entry per CDR3 protein. The table lists approximately 780,000 distinct CDR3 sequences, about a quarter of them singletons. On this clonotype itself: Its antigen is unknown.

These same data were also listed under a study on T cells of mothers and their children. That publication notes: Primer M1S, used in the second PCR, introduced sample barcodes and 2-4 random nucleotides. Overlap measured in related mother-child pairs was slightly, non-significantly higher than in unrelated pairs.

The chain combines TRBV7-2 with TRBJ1-2, with D maybe TRBD1 (5 bases). The source of this sequence is a boy younger than 18 in good health. The sequencing input was blood. The CDR3, as DNA: TGTGCCAGCAGCTCTACCCGTGGGCAGGGTAACTATGGCTACACCTTC. Translated: CASSSTRGQGNYGYTF.